This entry features one T cell receptor (beta chain) sequence. No antigen is known for it. Oncomine TCR Beta short-read sequencing was applied to DNA from cultured CD4+ T cells. A single record per CDR3 protein comes from TCRdb applying MiXCR to the PCR reads. Among fewer than 15,000 distinct CDR3 sequences, 55% to 60% were seen once, and the ten largest hold approximately 16%. This entry comes from a study of vaccination and CD4 T cells after COVID-19. Study background: The stimulus for the cells was overlapping spike peptides derived from SARS-CoV-2, HCoV-NL63, HCoV-OC43 and HCoV-229E.

Treatment in this sample: roughly 10-day PBMC culture with coronavirus spike peptide pools or control peptides (ViraFEST assay). After expanding antigen-specific T cells with peptide pools, ViraFEST sequenced their TCRs. The authors replaced half the medium with fresh IL-2 medium on days 3 and 7. Germline V CDR1 and CDR2: LNHNV, YYDKDF (reference sequence). The CDR3 spans 16 residues. V lost 0 bases, J lost 5 bases, and 16 bases lay in between. The sample consisted of CD4+ T cells from blood, cultured in vitro. The receptor was isolated from a human donor who had recovered from COVID-19. This sequence joins TRBV15 and TRBJ2-5; no firm D call. CDR3 in DNA: TGTGCCACCAGCAGAGACCGACTCTCTCAGTCGGAGACCCAGTACTTC. This encodes CATSRDRLSQSETQYF.